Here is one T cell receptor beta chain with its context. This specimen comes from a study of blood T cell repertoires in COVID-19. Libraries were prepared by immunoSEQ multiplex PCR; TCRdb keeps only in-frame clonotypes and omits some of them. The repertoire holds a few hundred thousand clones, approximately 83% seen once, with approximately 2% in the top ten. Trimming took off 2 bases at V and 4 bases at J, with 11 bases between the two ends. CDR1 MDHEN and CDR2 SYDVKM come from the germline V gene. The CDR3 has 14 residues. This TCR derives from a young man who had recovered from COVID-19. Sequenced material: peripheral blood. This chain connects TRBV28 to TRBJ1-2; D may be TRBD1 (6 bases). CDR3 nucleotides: TGTGCCAGCAGTTTAGCAGGGGTAGTCTATGGCTACACCTTC. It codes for CASSLAGVVYGYTF.